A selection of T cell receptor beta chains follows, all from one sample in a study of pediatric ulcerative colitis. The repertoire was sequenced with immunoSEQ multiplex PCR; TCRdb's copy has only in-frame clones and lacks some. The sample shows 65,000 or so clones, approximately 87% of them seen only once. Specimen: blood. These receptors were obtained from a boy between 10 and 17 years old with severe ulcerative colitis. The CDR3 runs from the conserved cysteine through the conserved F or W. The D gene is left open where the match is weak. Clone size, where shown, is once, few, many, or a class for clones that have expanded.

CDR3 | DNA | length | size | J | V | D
CASSLDGTSGSWSWETQYF | TGTGCCAGCAGCTTAGACGGGACTAGCGGGAGCTGGTCCTGGGAGACCCAGTACTTC | 19 | - | TRBJ2-5 | TRBV11-3 | TRBD2
CASSDLTSRGVDEQFF | TGTGCCAGCAGTGATCTAACGTCTCGAGGTGTGGATGAGCAGTTCTTC | 16 | - | TRBJ2-1 | TRBV2 | -
CASSVGVKGSNEQFF | TGTGCCAGCAGCGTAGGGGTGAAGGGGAGCAATGAGCAGTTCTTC | 15 | - | TRBJ2-1 | TRBV9 | -
CAISALGLPMDTQYF | TGTGCCATCAGTGCTTTAGGACTGCCAATGGATACGCAGTATTTT | 15 | - | TRBJ2-3 | TRBV10-3 | -
CASRRDRLYEQYF | TGTGCCAGCAGAAGGGACAGGCTCTACGAGCAGTACTTC | 13 | few | TRBJ2-7 | TRBV6-5 | TRBD1
CASSLAHGGASTDTQYF | TGTGCCAGCAGCTTAGCGCACGGGGGGGCTAGCACAGATACGCAGTATTTT | 17 | - | TRBJ2-3 | TRBV7-9 | TRBD2
CASRGRGGETQYF | TGTGCCAGCAGGGGCAGGGGCGGGGAGACCCAGTACTTC | 13 | - | TRBJ2-5 | TRBV6-5 | -
CASSVGGGNTIYF | TGTGCCAGCAGCGTAGGCGGAGGAAACACCATATATTTT | 13 | - | TRBJ1-3 | TRBV9 | -
CASSGDSYEQYF | TGTGCCAGCAGCGGGGACAGCTACGAGCAGTACTTC | 12 | few | TRBJ2-7 | TRBV11-2 | TRBD1
CASSIGSPYNEQFF | TGTGCCAGTAGTATTGGTTCCCCCTACAATGAGCAGTTCTTC | 14 | - | TRBJ2-1 | TRBV19 | -
CASSLGGFTEAFF | TGCGCCAGCAGCTTGGGGGGATTCACTGAAGCTTTCTTT | 13 | - | TRBJ1-1 | TRBV5-1 | -
CASSQSGGAEAFF | TGTGCCAGCAGCCAATCCGGGGGGGCTGAAGCTTTCTTT | 13 | few | TRBJ1-1 | TRBV14 | -
CASSIVPGLGAETQYF | TGTGCCAGTAGTATCGTCCCGGGACTAGGAGCAGAGACCCAGTACTTC | 16 | - | TRBJ2-5 | TRBV19 | TRBD2
CASSPHSGIDYNEQFF | TGTGCCAGCAGCCCCCACTCGGGAATAGACTACAATGAGCAGTTCTTC | 16 | - | TRBJ2-1 | TRBV14 | -
CASGLGQSSYEQYF | TGTGCTAGTGGTTTAGGACAGAGCTCCTACGAGCAGTACTTC | 14 | - | TRBJ2-7 | TRBV12-5 | -
CASSPEQGVINEQFF | TGCGCCAGCAGCCCTGAACAGGGTGTAATCAATGAGCAGTTCTTC | 15 | - | TRBJ2-1 | TRBV4-3 | -
CATTKAGTIYGYTF | TGTGCCACCACCAAAGCCGGGACAATCTATGGCTACACCTTC | 14 | - | TRBJ1-2 | TRBV19 | -
CASSLAEGRYNEQFF | TGCGCCAGCAGCTTGGCGGAGGGCCGCTACAATGAGCAGTTCTTC | 15 | - | TRBJ2-1 | TRBV5-1 | -
CASVLFMNTEAFF | TGTGCTAGTGTTTTGTTTATGAACACTGAAGCTTTCTTT | 13 | - | TRBJ1-1 | TRBV12-5 | -
CASSQNRVNRDTDYEQYF | TGTGCCAGCAGTCAAAACCGCGTAAACCGGGACACCGACTACGAGCAGTACTTC | 18 | once | TRBJ2-7 | TRBV27 | -
CASSSGLAGSTDTQYF | TGTGCCAGCAGTTCCGGACTAGCGGGTAGCACAGATACGCAGTATTTT | 16 | - | TRBJ2-3 | TRBV7-9 | TRBD2
CASSPGGSSGEAFF | TGTGCCAGCAGCCCAGGGGGATCTTCTGGTGAAGCTTTCTTT | 14 | - | TRBJ1-1 | TRBV7-9 | TRBD1
CASSSQEVNTEAFF | TGTGCCAGCAGCTCCCAGGAAGTGAACACTGAAGCTTTCTTT | 14 | - | TRBJ1-1 | TRBV13 | -
CASSPTQNTEAFF | TGCGCCAGCAGCCCAACACAGAACACTGAAGCTTTCTTT | 13 | - | TRBJ1-1 | TRBV4-3 | -
CASSPLSLVSGNTIYF | TGTGCCAGCTCACCACTCTCCCTCGTCTCTGGAAACACCATATATTTT | 16 | - | TRBJ1-3 | TRBV18 | -
CASSLGQNTEAFF | TGTGCCAGCAGCTTAGGACAGAACACTGAAGCTTTCTTT | 13 | - | TRBJ1-1 | TRBV7-9 | -
CASSVALRGETGANVLTF | TGTGCCAGCAGCGTAGCCCTGAGGGGGGAAACAGGGGCCAACGTCCTGACTTTC | 18 | - | TRBJ2-6 | TRBV9 | -
CASSEQWGNTGELFF | TGTGCCAGCAGTGAACAATGGGGGAACACCGGGGAGCTGTTTTTT | 15 | - | TRBJ2-2 | TRBV2 | -
CAWSVMGRGTEQFF | TGTGCCTGGAGTGTAATGGGGAGGGGGACGGAGCAGTTCTTC | 14 | - | TRBJ2-1 | TRBV30 | -
CASSPAGTGYLYGYTF | TGTGCCAGTAGTCCCGCCGGGACAGGGTACCTCTATGGCTACACCTTC | 16 | few | TRBJ1-2 | TRBV19 | TRBD1
CSVEARGYYGYTF | TGCAGCGTTGAGGCCCGGGGTTACTATGGCTACACCTTC | 13 | few | TRBJ1-2 | TRBV29-1 | -
CASTLNSGNTIYF | TGTGCCAGCACCCTTAACTCTGGAAACACCATATATTTT | 13 | - | TRBJ1-3 | TRBV11-2 | -
CASSPSTGVGYTF | TGTGCCAGCAGCCCATCAACAGGGGTTGGCTACACCTTC | 13 | - | TRBJ1-2 | TRBV7-9 | TRBD1
CASGDSGNTIYF | TGTGCCAGCGGGGACTCTGGAAACACCATATATTTT | 12 | - | TRBJ1-3 | TRBV28 | -
CASRPEGGDTGELFF | TGTGCCAGCAGGCCAGAAGGAGGGGACACCGGGGAGCTGTTTTTT | 15 | once | TRBJ2-2 | TRBV6-9 | -
CASQNEKLFF | TGTGCCAGCCAAAATGAAAAACTGTTTTTT | 10 | - | TRBJ1-4 | TRBV2 | -
CASSQEWYGRGTDTQYF | TGCGCCAGCAGCCAAGAGTGGTACGGGAGGGGGACGGATACGCAGTATTTT | 17 | - | TRBJ2-3 | TRBV4-1 | TRBD2
CASSQRLNTEAFF | TGTGCTAGCAGCCAACGATTGAACACTGAAGCTTTCTTT | 13 | - | TRBJ1-1 | TRBV7-7 | -
CASETGTGGGNYGYTF | TGTGCCAGTGAGACGGGAACAGGCGGTGGAAACTATGGCTACACCTTC | 16 | few | TRBJ1-2 | TRBV19 | -
CASSSPAGTGDEAFF | TGTGCCAGCAGTTCCCCTGCCGGGACGGGTGATGAAGCTTTCTTT | 15 | - | TRBJ1-1 | TRBV28 | -
CASSAQLNTEAFF | TGCGCCAGCAGTGCACAGCTGAACACTGAAGCTTTCTTT | 13 | - | TRBJ1-1 | TRBV10-1 | -
CASSQDPKGAGAGDTQYF | TGCGCCAGCAGCCAAGACCCCAAGGGAGCGGGAGCTGGGGATACGCAGTATTTT | 18 | - | TRBJ2-3 | TRBV4-3 | TRBD2
CASSHSDRGDEQYF | TGCGCCAGCAGCCATTCGGACAGGGGGGACGAGCAGTACTTC | 14 | - | TRBJ2-7 | TRBV4-1 | TRBD1
CASSVVGENGELFF | TGTGCCAGCAGCGTAGTGGGGGAAAACGGGGAGCTGTTTTTT | 14 | - | TRBJ2-2 | TRBV9 | -
CASSLGATYGYTF | TGTGCCAGCAGTTTAGGAGCGACCTATGGCTACACCTTC | 13 | - | TRBJ1-2 | TRBV27 | -
CASSADHPGWGGYTF | TGTGCCAGCAGTGCGGACCATCCCGGTTGGGGGGGCTACACCTTC | 15 | - | TRBJ1-2 | TRBV2 | -
CASSLRLAGEWNEQFF | TGCGCCAGCAGCTTGCGGCTAGCGGGAGAGTGGAATGAGCAGTTCTTC | 16 | - | TRBJ2-1 | TRBV5-1 | TRBD2
CASSETGSGQPQHF | TGTGCCAGCAGTGAAACTGGGTCAGGACAGCCCCAGCATTTT | 14 | - | TRBJ1-5 | TRBV25-1 | -
CSARATEEVF | TGCAGTGCTAGAGCGACGGAAGAGGTCTTC | 10 | - | TRBJ2-7 | TRBV20-1 | -
CASSVGLAGGPTDTQYF | TGTGCCAGCAGCGTAGGACTAGCGGGAGGGCCCACAGATACGCAGTATTTT | 17 | - | TRBJ2-3 | TRBV9 | TRBD2
CASSLGAGEGYNEQFF | TGTGCCAGCAGCTTAGGAGCAGGGGAAGGCTACAATGAGCAGTTCTTC | 16 | - | TRBJ2-1 | TRBV13 | -
CASSLPRTSGDPTDTQYF | TGTGCCAGCAGCTTACCACGGACTAGCGGAGACCCCACAGATACGCAGTATTTT | 18 | - | TRBJ2-3 | TRBV7-9 | TRBD2
CASSPSVWYNEQFF | TGCGCCAGCAGCCCCTCAGTGTGGTACAATGAGCAGTTCTTC | 14 | - | TRBJ2-1 | TRBV4-3 | -
CASSLLGGNTEAFF | TGTGCCAGCAGCTTATTAGGGGGGAACACTGAAGCTTTCTTT | 14 | - | TRBJ1-1 | TRBV5-5 | -
CASSYSFPSYNSPLHF | TGTGCCAGCAGTTACTCTTTCCCCTCCTATAATTCACCCCTCCACTTT | 16 | once | TRBJ1-6 | TRBV6-5 | -
CASSRLNGGGTEAFF | TGTGCCAGCAGTCGCCTCAACGGGGGGGGCACTGAAGCTTTCTTT | 15 | - | TRBJ1-1 | TRBV7-6 | -
CASSLAGGTSSYEQYF | TGTGCCAGCAGCTTGGCGGGCGGGACTAGCTCCTACGAGCAGTACTTC | 16 | few | TRBJ2-7 | TRBV7-6 | TRBD2
CASSFLSRGETQYF | TGTGCCAGCAGTTTTCTATCCCGGGGAGAGACCCAGTACTTC | 14 | - | TRBJ2-5 | TRBV27 | -
CAGPLGCPPYEQYF | TGTGCCGGTCCCCTCGGGTGCCCACCCTACGAGCAGTACTTC | 14 | once | TRBJ2-7 | TRBV21-1 | -